This TCR beta chain appears in the sequencing data of a study of cytomegalovirus exposure and HLA in healthy donors. J lost 3 bases, V lost 8 bases, and 3 bases had no gene match. CDR1 and CDR2 (germline): MDHEN, SYDVKM. There are 13 residues in the CDR3. The table came from immunoSEQ multiplex PCR; TCRdb's copy has only in-frame clones and leaves some out. The table shows some 110,000 clones, with around 94% occurring only once. This clone was found once. Its matching antigen is unknown. Broader study findings: CMV antigen specificity was confirmed in vitro for three CMV-associated chains. A list of about 160 TCR beta chains associated with cytomegalovirus was given.

Input material: PBMCs. This chain links TRBV28 with TRBJ2-2; 7 bases are shared with TRBD2. The receptor comes from a woman between 18 and 29 years old in good health and CMV-seronegative. The CDR3 region has the DNA TGTGCCAGCGGGGGGGACTACACCGGGGAGCTGTTTTTT. Translation: CASGGDYTGELFF.